The subject of this entry is one T cell receptor (beta chain). Those who donated were healthy HIV-negative adults, with no recent acute infections or vaccinations reported. These data belong to a study of shared clonotypes between healthy human individuals. The germline gives CDR1 LNHDA, CDR2 SQIVND (reference sequence). Trimming took 2 bases from V and 1 from J, leaving 5 bases between them. This CDR3 comprises 14 residues. About 30,000 T cell genomes, or 250 to 300 ng DNA, went into unsorted PBMC replicate PCRs. Unsorted PBMC DNA underwent sequencing on ten immunoSEQ deep assay plates. TCRdb's copy holds only in-frame clones and misses some; the assay was immunoSEQ multiplex PCR. The sample shows roughly 450,000 clones, about four fifths of them seen only once.

Source material: PBMCs. This sequence originates from a woman aged 40-49 years in good health. Some clones in this sample may be carry-over from other donors' samples. V usage is TRBV19 and J usage is TRBJ2-2; weak D call: TRBD1 (5 bases). CDR3 coding DNA: TGTGCCAGTAGTATACAGGGGAACACCGGGGAGCTGTTTTTT. Protein sequence: CASSIQGNTGELFF.